A selection of T cell receptor beta chains follows, all from one sample in a study of cytomegalovirus exposure and HLA in healthy donors. Generated by immunoSEQ multiplex PCR, the TCRdb table keeps only in-frame clones and is missing some. This repertoire shows approximately 100,000 clones, 70% to 90% found once; its top ten account for over 2%. The sample was PBMCs. These receptors were taken from a man aged 18-30 years in good health and CMV-seronegative. Both conserved end residues are part of each CDR3. The D gene is left open where the match is weak. Rows may omit the clone size; those that give it use once, few, many or a size class.

abundance | j_gene | d_gene | v_gene | CDR3aa | CDR3nt
. | TRBJ2-2 | TRBD1 | TRBV6-1 | CASSEATGGPGELFF | TGTGCCAGCAGTGAAGCGACAGGGGGCCCCGGGGAGCTGTTTTTT
. | TRBJ1-6 | TRBD1 | TRBV19 | CASSIDDRGGSPLHF | TGTGCCAGTAGTATAGACGACAGGGGGGGCTCACCCCTCCACTTT
. | TRBJ2-5 | TRBD2 | TRBV5-1 | CASSFSGGSQETQYF | TGCGCCAGCAGCTTTAGCGGGGGGTCCCAAGAGACCCAGTACTTC
once | TRBJ1-1 | . | TRBV7-9 | CSSSVDSDNTEAFF | TGTTCCAGCAGTGTAGACAGTGACAACACTGAAGCTTTCTTT
. | TRBJ2-2 | . | TRBV13 | CASSLRGELFF | TGTGCCAGCAGCCTCAGGGGGGAGCTGTTTTTT
. | TRBJ1-1 | TRBD1 | TRBV19 | CASSIGQGAETEAFF | TGTGCCAGTAGTATAGGGCAGGGGGCGGAGACTGAAGCTTTCTTT
. | TRBJ2-6 | . | TRBV18 | CASSLSELRDFDGGANVLTF | TGTGCCAGCTCACTGAGTGAACTCCGGGACTTCGATGGGGGGGCCAACGTCCTGACTTTC
. | TRBJ2-1 | . | TRBV2 | CASRVDTYDEQFF | TGTGCCAGCAGGGTGGACACTTACGATGAGCAGTTCTTC
. | TRBJ1-1 | . | TRBV10-2 | CASSEARNTEAFF | TGCGCCAGCAGTGAAGCCCGGAACACTGAAGCTTTCTTT
. | TRBJ2-1 | TRBD2 | TRBV7-9 | CASSLTGTRGYNEQFF | TGTGCCAGCAGCTTAACCGGGACTAGAGGTTACAATGAGCAGTTCTTC
. | TRBJ2-5 | TRBD2 | TRBV2 | CASKGTSGGARGDQYF | TGTGCCAGCAAGGGGACTAGCGGGGGAGCACGGGGGGACCAGTACTTC
. | TRBJ1-2 | . | TRBV7-2 | CASSLEQGNPYGYTF | TGTGCCAGCAGCTTAGAACAGGGAAACCCCTATGGCTACACCTTC
. | TRBJ1-2 | TRBD1 | TRBV5-1 | CASSLDGQGINGYTF | TGCGCCAGCAGCTTGGATGGACAGGGAATCAATGGCTACACCTTC
. | TRBJ1-2 | . | TRBV6-4 | CASSPVDGGGYTF | TGTGCCAGCAGTCCAGTGGATGGAGGCGGCTACACCTTC
. | TRBJ2-3 | . | TRBV5-1 | CASSLDIEPGTDTQYF | TGCGCCAGCAGCTTAGATATAGAGCCTGGCACAGATACGCAGTATTTT
once | TRBJ2-3 | TRBD2 | TRBV7-6 | CASSRSGGLTDTQYF | TGTGCCAGCAGCCGGAGCGGGGGGCTCACAGATACGCAGTATTTT
. | TRBJ2-2 | TRBD1 | TRBV9 | CASSPRTGPNTGELFF | TGTGCCAGCAGCCCCCGGACAGGGCCGAACACCGGGGAGCTGTTTTTT
. | TRBJ1-1 | . | TRBV18 | CASSPRSLTEAFF | TGTGCCAGCTCACCACGGTCGCTAACTGAAGCTTTCTTT
. | TRBJ2-1 | TRBD1 | TRBV25-1 | CASSGTGGYNEQFF | TGTGCCAGCAGTGGGACAGGGGGCTACAATGAGCAGTTCTTC
. | TRBJ1-1 | . | TRBV6-1 | CASSASGVDTEAFF | TGTGCCAGCAGTGCCTCAGGCGTCGACACTGAAGCTTTCTTT
. | TRBJ1-1 | TRBD1 | TRBV4-2 | CASSQEGTENTEAFF | TGTGCCAGCAGCCAAGAAGGGACAGAGAACACTGAAGCTTTCTTT
. | TRBJ1-1 | . | TRBV11-3 | CASSPESDTEAFF | TGTGCCAGCAGCCCCGAGAGTGACACTGAAGCTTTCTTT
. | TRBJ1-5 | . | TRBV7-9 | CSSSLGTGSNQPQHF | TGTTCCAGCAGCTTAGGAACTGGTTCTAATCAGCCCCAGCATTTT
. | TRBJ2-3 | TRBD1 | TRBV6-1 | CASSGRQGKTDTQYF | TGTGCCAGCAGTGGGCGACAGGGGAAGACAGATACGCAGTATTTT
. | TRBJ2-1 | . | TRBV27 | CASGLAHYQDEQFF | TGTGCCAGCGGATTGGCTCATTACCAGGATGAGCAGTTCTTC
. | TRBJ1-1 | . | TRBV6-1 | CASSEVSYTEAFF | TGTGCCAGCAGTGAAGTGAGCTACACTGAAGCTTTCTTT
. | TRBJ1-5 | . | TRBV6-1 | CASSEATFWRNQPQHF | TGTGCCAGCAGTGAAGCAACCTTCTGGAGGAATCAGCCCCAGCATTTT
. | TRBJ1-1 | . | TRBV7-3 | CASSFSEDTEAFF | TGTGCCAGCAGCTTTTCGGAGGACACTGAAGCTTTCTTT
. | TRBJ1-2 | . | TRBV6-6 | CASSYIGSLNYGYTF | TGTGCCAGCAGTTACATTGGCAGTTTGAACTATGGCTACACCTTC
. | TRBJ2-7 | . | TRBV29-1 | CSVLSGGTGREQYF | TGCAGCGTTTTAAGCGGGGGGACAGGTAGGGAGCAGTACTTC